These T cell receptor beta chains were read from a single sample in a study of cytomegalovirus exposure and HLA in healthy donors. Generated by immunoSEQ multiplex PCR, the TCRdb table keeps only in-frame clones and is missing some. The sample lists 100,000 to 150,000 clones, roughly three quarters seen once, with 0.75% to 0.95% in the top ten. Sequencing was carried out using PBMCs. The receptors were sampled from an older woman in good health and CMV-seronegative. Both conserved end residues are part of each CDR3. A D gene is named only where the DNA matches it firmly. The listing skips clone size in some rows; elsewhere it reads once, few, many or a size class.

NA	NA	TRBJ2-7	TRBV6-5	CASSSSRGSYEQYF	TGTGCCAGCAGTTCCTCTAGGGGTAGTTACGAGCAGTACTTC
NA	NA	TRBJ1-1	TRBV11-2	CASSSGAGLF	TGTGCCAGCAGTAGCGGTGCGGGTCTCTTT
NA	NA	TRBJ1-1	TRBV5-4	CASSPQEGGGTEAFF	TGTGCCAGCAGCCCCCAGGAGGGAGGCGGCACTGAAGCTTTCTTT
NA	NA	TRBJ1-3	TRBV7-2	CASSLGGYSGNTIYF	TGTGCCAGCAGCTTAGGAGGCTATTCTGGAAACACCATATATTTT
NA	NA	TRBJ2-6	TRBV7-9	CASSLYGVRSGANVLTF	TGTGCCAGCAGCTTGTACGGGGTTAGGTCTGGGGCCAACGTCCTGACTTTC
NA	TRBD1	TRBJ1-1	TRBV12-5	CASGLALGQGNTEAFF	TGTGCTAGTGGTTTGGCCCTGGGACAGGGAAACACTGAAGCTTTCTTT
few	NA	TRBJ2-6	TRBV5-5	CASSLASNQGRPGANVLTF	TGTGCCAGCAGCTTGGCCTCGAACCAGGGTAGGCCTGGGGCCAACGTCCTGACTTTC
NA	TRBD1	TRBJ1-5	TRBV6-1	CASSEPQGNNQPQHF	TGTGCCAGCAGCGAACCACAGGGGAACAATCAGCCCCAGCATTTT
NA	TRBD2	TRBJ2-1	TRBV11-2	CASSANSGYSSYNEQFF	TGTGCCAGCAGCGCCAATAGCGGGTACAGCTCCTACAATGAGCAGTTCTTC
NA	NA	TRBJ2-1	TRBV7-9	CASREYNEQFF	TGTGCCAGCAGGGAGTACAATGAGCAGTTCTTC
once	TRBD2	TRBJ2-7	TRBV30	CAWRTRGTSNGEQYF	TGTGCCTGGAGGACGCGCGGGACTAGTAACGGCGAGCAGTACTTC
NA	TRBD2	TRBJ2-1	TRBV5-8	CASSPARTSGNGDEQFF	TGTGCCAGCAGCCCTGCCAGGACTAGCGGGAATGGAGATGAGCAGTTCTTC
NA	TRBD1	TRBJ1-2	TRBV5-1	CASSLDRGVDGYTF	TGCGCCAGCAGCTTGGACAGGGGCGTTGATGGCTACACCTTC
NA	NA	TRBJ2-7	TRBV28	CASSTLNEQYF	TGTGCCAGCAGTACCCTAAACGAGCAGTACTTC
NA	NA	TRBJ1-1	TRBV18	CASSPGGGGDTEAFF	TGTGCCAGCTCACCAGGGGGTGGGGGCGACACTGAAGCTTTCTTT
few	TRBD2	TRBJ2-3	TRBV27	CASSAGLAGGLDTQYF	TGTGCCAGCAGTGCTGGACTAGCGGGGGGGTTAGATACGCAGTATTTT
NA	TRBD2	TRBJ2-7	TRBV4-1	CASSQATSGSFYEQYF	TGCGCCAGCAGCCAAGCGACTAGCGGGAGTTTCTACGAGCAGTACTTC
NA	NA	TRBJ2-1	TRBV25-1	CASSPHAGTPYNEQFF	TGTGCCAGCAGTCCCCATGCCGGGACTCCCTACAATGAGCAGTTCTTC
NA	TRBD1	TRBJ1-3	TRBV28	CASSFGQGAGNTIYF	TGTGCCAGCAGTTTCGGGCAGGGGGCGGGGAACACCATATATTTT
NA	TRBD2	TRBJ2-7	TRBV5-1	CASSPRFVAGEYEQYF	TGCGCCAGCAGCCCCCGTTTTGTAGCGGGGGAGTACGAGCAGTACTTC
NA	TRBD2	TRBJ2-3	TRBV27	CASSTGLAGITDTQYF	TGTGCCAGCAGTACCGGACTAGCGGGGATCACAGATACGCAGTATTTT
NA	NA	TRBJ2-1	TRBV9	CASSVRGQRGGLLYDNEQFF	TGTGCCAGCAGCGTCCGGGGCCAGCGCGGGGGCCTCCTCTACGACAATGAGCAGTTCTTC
NA	NA	TRBJ2-7	TRBV5-6	CASSLTGYEQYF	TGTGCCAGCAGCTTGACGGGTTACGAGCAGTACTTC
NA	TRBD2	TRBJ2-2	TRBV7-3	CASSPGLAVSGELFF	TGTGCCAGCAGCCCGGGACTAGCAGTTTCCGGGGAGCTGTTTTTT
NA	NA	TRBJ2-7	TRBV9	CASSVERTSGSYEQYF	TGTGCCAGCAGCGTAGAACGTACCTCCGGCTCCTACGAGCAGTACTTC
NA	TRBD1	TRBJ1-2	TRBV5-1	CASSLGTEYAGGYTF	TGCGCCAGCAGCCTAGGGACAGAGTATGCCGGTGGCTACACCTTC
NA	TRBD1	TRBJ1-6	TRBV28	CATHRGRDNSPLHF	TGTGCCACCCACAGGGGAAGAGATAATTCACCCCTCCACTTT
NA	NA	TRBJ1-2	TRBV11-2	CASSLGYGTLGGDNYGYTF	TGTGCCAGCAGCTTAGGATATGGTACCCTAGGAGGAGATAACTATGGCTACACCTTC
NA	TRBD2	TRBJ2-5	TRBV7-9	CASSLREGGETQYF	TGTGCCAGCAGCTTACGGGAGGGAGGAGAGACCCAGTACTTC
once	NA	TRBJ2-7	TRBV18	CASSPPLPTVYEQYF	TGTGCCAGCTCACCCCCACTCCCCACAGTATACGAGCAGTACTTC
NA	TRBD1	TRBJ2-7	TRBV15	CATQLQGGEGYEQYF	TGTGCCACCCAACTCCAAGGGGGCGAAGGCTACGAGCAGTACTTC
NA	NA	TRBJ1-5	TRBV29-1	CSVAKGDSNQPQHF	TGCAGCGTGGCGAAGGGGGATAGCAATCAGCCCCAGCATTTT
few	NA	TRBJ2-1	TRBV19	CASSRGQDSYNEQFF	TGTGCCAGTAGTAGAGGCCAAGACTCCTACAATGAGCAGTTCTTC
NA	NA	TRBJ2-7	TRBV7-9	CASSSGLSYEQYF	TGTGCCAGCAGCTCGGGACTTTCCTACGAGCAGTACTTC
NA	NA	TRBJ2-7	TRBV6-5	CASKSDSSYEQYF	TGTGCCAGCAAGAGCGACAGCTCCTACGAGCAGTACTTC
NA	TRBD1	TRBJ1-2	TRBV6-6	CASSYLGQGAYTF	TGTGCCAGCAGTTACTTGGGACAGGGGGCCTACACCTTC
NA	TRBD2	TRBJ2-1	TRBV5-8	CASSLALAAGADNEQFF	TGTGCCAGCAGCTTGGCTCTAGCCGCGGGAGCTGACAATGAGCAGTTCTTC
once	TRBD2	TRBJ2-2	TRBV7-2	CASSFGGADTGELFF	TGTGCCAGCAGCTTCGGGGGGGCCGACACCGGGGAGCTGTTTTTT
NA	NA	TRBJ1-5	TRBV5-1	CASSPGEGGQPQHF	TGCGCCAGCAGCCCTGGTGAGGGAGGTCAGCCCCAGCATTTT
NA	NA	TRBJ1-4	TRBV18	CASSPGGIEKLFF	TGTGCCAGCTCACCAGGAGGGATTGAAAAACTGTTTTTT
NA	NA	TRBJ2-7	TRBV18	CASSPPNAGYGAEQYF	TGTGCCAGCTCACCACCGAATGCAGGGTATGGTGCCGAGCAGTACTTC
NA	TRBD2	TRBJ2-4	TRBV28	CASRRGSKNIQYF	TGTGCCAGCAGGCGGGGGAGCAAAAACATTCAGTACTTC
NA	TRBD1	TRBJ1-3	TRBV5-6	CASSPGQALLYSGNTIYF	TGTGCCAGCAGCCCTGGACAGGCGTTACTGTACTCTGGAAACACCATATATTTT
few	NA	TRBJ2-7	TRBV27	CASGTGQSHEQYF	TGTGCCAGCGGTACAGGGCAGTCCCACGAGCAGTACTTC
NA	NA	TRBJ2-7	TRBV11-2	CASSSQGYEQYF	TGTGCCAGCAGCTCCCAGGGTTACGAGCAGTACTTC
NA	TRBD2	TRBJ2-5	TRBV28	CASRNPGGPRETQYF	TGTGCCAGCAGGAATCCGGGGGGGCCCCGAGAGACCCAGTACTTC
NA	TRBD2	TRBJ2-3	TRBV6-6	CASRELAGGPDTQYF	TGTGCCAGCAGAGAACTAGCGGGAGGCCCAGATACGCAGTATTTT
NA	NA	TRBJ2-5	TRBV7-8	CASSLVSGTGAETQYF	TGTGCCAGCAGCTTAGTGAGCGGGACAGGCGCCGAGACCCAGTACTTC
NA	NA	TRBJ1-2	TRBV6-6	CASSLVQAGYGYTF	TGTGCCAGCAGCCTAGTGCAGGCGGGGTATGGCTACACCTTC
NA	NA	TRBJ1-1	TRBV18	CASSPLWGQGFTEAFF	TGTGCCAGCTCACCACTTTGGGGGCAAGGGTTCACTGAAGCTTTCTTT
once	NA	TRBJ1-3	TRBV6-5	CASSLGPSDSTIYF	TGTGCCAGCAGTTTGGGGCCGTCGGACAGCACCATATATTTT
NA	NA	TRBJ1-1	TRBV5-1	CASSLQVMNTEAFF	TGCGCCAGCAGCTTACAAGTAATGAACACTGAAGCTTTCTTT
NA	NA	TRBJ1-6	TRBV5-4	CASTKQGTYNSPLHF	TGTGCCAGCACCAAACAGGGAACGTATAATTCACCCCTCCACTTT